This entry concerns a single T cell receptor beta chain. The germline V gene has CDR1 DFQATT and CDR2 SNEGSKA (reference sequence). The CDR3 contains 16 residues. This record belongs to a study of T cells expressing NK-cell markers. TCRdb re-called the 5' RACE reads, yielding one record per CDR3 amino acid sequence without DNA. The listing records about 380,000 distinct CDR3 sequences. This sequence joins TRBV20-1 and TRBJ2-1; no DNA is available, so the TRBD1 call from TCRdb remains unchecked. The source is a man aged 18 to 70 in good health. Sample: blood T cells: a sorted CD56 or NKG2C T cell subset, CD4+ or CD8+ T cells, or bulk PBMC T cells (not recorded which). The CDR3 reads CSAREVRTALYNEQFF.